The sequence of this T cell receptor (beta chain) was determined in a study of molecular identifiers for immune sequencing clone quantification. Using 10%, 30% or 50% RNA, naive CD8 libraries were derived from roughly 20,000 to 1,000,000 sorted cells. Sorting recovered naive CD8 T cells on a CD8+CD4-CCR7+CD45RA+ profile. This clonotype has a count of ten or more. What it binds is unknown. TCRdb called the PCR reads again in MiXCR, with one record for every CDR3 protein. The profile covers roughly 320,000 distinct CDR3 sequences, with 20% to 25% appearing a single time and approximately 0.8% taken by the ten largest. General study findings and limits: Clone sizes that are highly expanded could be underestimated when identical TCR molecules share a barcode. The share of molecules held by clones above 20 RNA copies was over 98% in effector cells and under 1% in naive cells.

Sequencing was carried out using naive CD8+ T cells from blood, with Jurkat cell RNA spiked in. Subset in this sample: FACS-sorted CD8+CD4-CCR7+CD45RA+ naive T cells. The clonotype originates from a human donor in good health. Some libraries in this study had Jurkat cell RNA spiked in.

The CDR3 DNA is TGCGCCAGCAGCCTGCAATTAGACTTCGAAGCTTTCTTT. Amino acids: CASSLQLDFEAFF. The rearrangement uses TRBV4-1 and TRBJ1-1; D unclear. Trimming pared 4 bases from V and 8 bases from J, leaving 14 bases between. The length of the CDR3 is 13 residues. Germline CDR1 is MGHRA and CDR2 is YSYEKL.